Listed below are T cell receptor beta chains from one sample, sequenced in a study of cytomegalovirus exposure and HLA in healthy donors. Generated by immunoSEQ multiplex PCR, the TCRdb table keeps only in-frame clones and is missing some. The sample consists of over 200,000 clones, more than 70% of them appearing once. The sequencing sample was made of PBMCs. The receptors stem from a human donor in good health. The CDR3 runs from the conserved cysteine through the conserved F or W. A D gene is named only where the DNA matches it firmly. Size values are once, few and many counts, or a class for expanded clones, and some rows have none.

cdr3_aa | cdr3_nt | d_call | clone_size | j_call | v_call
CSAGTGNGYTF | TGCAGTGCCGGGACAGGGAATGGCTACACCTTC | TRBD1 | NA | TRBJ1-2 | TRBV20-1
CASSLQGHEQYF | TGTGCCAGCAGCCTACAGGGCCACGAGCAGTACTTC | NA | NA | TRBJ2-7 | TRBV7-2
CASSLGTEYSYEQYF | TGTGCCAGCAGCTTAGGGACAGAATATTCCTACGAGCAGTACTTC | NA | NA | TRBJ2-7 | TRBV7-9
CASSVDYRTYNEQFF | TGTGCCAGCAGCGTTGACTACCGGACCTACAATGAGCAGTTCTTC | NA | NA | TRBJ2-1 | TRBV9
CASSESEGAPREGRGEQYF | TGCGCCAGCAGTGAGTCGGAGGGGGCGCCTCGGGAGGGTCGAGGGGAGCAGTACTTC | NA | NA | TRBJ2-7 | TRBV10-1
CASSLAPSQETQYF | TGTGCTAGCAGCTTAGCCCCGTCCCAAGAGACCCAGTACTTC | NA | NA | TRBJ2-5 | TRBV7-9
CASSLGGTNTGELFF | TGCGCCAGCTCCTTGGGCGGGACGAACACCGGGGAGCTGTTTTTT | NA | NA | TRBJ2-2 | TRBV5-1
CASSMGRNYGYTF | TGTGCCAGTAGTATGGGCAGGAACTATGGCTACACCTTC | NA | NA | TRBJ1-2 | TRBV19
CASSPSLGAGAGNEQFF | TGTGCCAGCAGTCCCTCCCTTGGGGCGGGAGCAGGGAATGAGCAGTTCTTC | TRBD2 | NA | TRBJ2-1 | TRBV28
CAWSVGGADTQYF | TGTGCCTGGAGTGTGGGGGGGGCAGATACGCAGTATTTT | TRBD2 | NA | TRBJ2-3 | TRBV30
CAIKMAGATYEQYF | TGTGCCATCAAAATGGCTGGGGCCACCTACGAGCAGTACTTC | NA | NA | TRBJ2-7 | TRBV10-3
CASGGTYEKLFF | TGTGCTAGTGGGGGGACATATGAAAAACTGTTTTTT | NA | few | TRBJ1-4 | TRBV12-5
CASSYSRDRTYFTDTQYF | TGCGCCAGCAGCTACTCCCGGGACAGGACTTACTTCACAGATACGCAGTATTTT | TRBD1 | NA | TRBJ2-3 | TRBV5-1
CASSTGVRTEAFF | TGTGCCAGCTCCACAGGGGTCCGTACTGAAGCTTTCTTT | TRBD1 | NA | TRBJ1-1 | TRBV6-5
CASSALAASGGTDTQYF | TGTGCCAGCAGCGCCCTCGCTGCTAGCGGGGGCACAGATACGCAGTATTTT | TRBD2 | once | TRBJ2-3 | TRBV9
CASSPKDGDYGYTF | TGTGCCAGCTCACCTAAAGACGGGGACTATGGCTACACCTTC | NA | NA | TRBJ1-2 | TRBV18
CASSLLGSTDTQYF | TGTGCCAGCAGTTTATTGGGCAGCACAGATACGCAGTATTTT | NA | few | TRBJ2-3 | TRBV27
CASSPLPLIANNEQFF | TGTGCCAGCAGCCCCCTCCCACTTATAGCGAACAATGAGCAGTTCTTC | NA | once | TRBJ2-1 | TRBV13
CASSTGLAGVTDTQYF | TGTGCCAGCAGCACGGGACTAGCGGGAGTCACAGATACGCAGTATTTT | TRBD2 | NA | TRBJ2-3 | TRBV5-6
CASSPRDGYGYTF | TGTGCCAGCAGCCCCAGGGATGGCTATGGCTACACCTTC | NA | NA | TRBJ1-2 | TRBV6-6
CASSLDRVVFGQYF | TGTGCCAGCAGCCTTGACAGGGTTGTATTCGGGCAGTACTTC | TRBD1 | NA | TRBJ2-7 | TRBV28
CASSLGAGSTYEQYF | TGTGCCAGCAGCTTAGGGGCAGGGTCAACCTACGAGCAGTACTTC | NA | NA | TRBJ2-7 | TRBV7-2
CASGGVTEAFF | TGTGCCAGTGGGGGGGTCACTGAAGCTTTCTTT | NA | once | TRBJ1-1 | TRBV19
CASSYGLAGTHNEQFF | TGTGCCAGCAGCTACGGACTAGCGGGAACCCATAATGAGCAGTTCTTC | TRBD2 | once | TRBJ2-1 | TRBV7-8
CASSQDRDPHNEQFF | TGTGCCAGTAGCCAAGACAGGGACCCCCACAATGAGCAGTTCTTC | TRBD1 | NA | TRBJ2-1 | TRBV19
CASSVTGADTQYF | TGTGCCAGCAGCGTGACAGGGGCAGATACGCAGTATTTT | TRBD1 | NA | TRBJ2-3 | TRBV11-1
CASSLGQPILYEQYF | TGTGCCAGCAGCTTAGGACAGCCTATACTCTACGAGCAGTACTTC | NA | NA | TRBJ2-7 | TRBV7-2
CASSVDRSGELFF | TGTGCCAGCAGTGTGGACAGGTCCGGGGAGCTGTTTTTT | TRBD1 | NA | TRBJ2-2 | TRBV6-4
CASSDMSSADTQYF | TGTGCCAGCAGTGATATGTCGTCGGCAGATACGCAGTATTTT | NA | NA | TRBJ2-3 | TRBV25-1
CASSIGDRAGANVLTF | TGTGCCAGTAGTATAGGGGACAGGGCTGGGGCCAACGTCCTGACTTTC | TRBD1 | few | TRBJ2-6 | TRBV19
CAIEDSTNYGYTF | TGTGCCATAGAGGACAGTACAAACTATGGCTACACCTTC | NA | NA | TRBJ1-2 | TRBV10-3